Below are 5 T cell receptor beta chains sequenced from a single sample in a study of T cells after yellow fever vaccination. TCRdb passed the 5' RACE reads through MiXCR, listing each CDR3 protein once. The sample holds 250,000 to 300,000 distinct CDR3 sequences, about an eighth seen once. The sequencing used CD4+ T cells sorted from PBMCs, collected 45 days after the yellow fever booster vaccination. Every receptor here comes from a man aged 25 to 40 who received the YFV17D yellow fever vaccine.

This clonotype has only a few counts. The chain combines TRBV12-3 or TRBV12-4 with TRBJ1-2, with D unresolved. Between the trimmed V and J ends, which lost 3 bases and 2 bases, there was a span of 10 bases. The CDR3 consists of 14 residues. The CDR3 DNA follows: TGTGCCAGCAGTTTTAGCGGGAGAAACTATGGCTACACCTTC. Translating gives CASSFSGRNYGYTF.

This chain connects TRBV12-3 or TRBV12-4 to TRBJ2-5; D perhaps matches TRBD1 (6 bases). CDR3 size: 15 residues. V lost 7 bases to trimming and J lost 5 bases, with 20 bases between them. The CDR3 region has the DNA TGTGCCAGCACCCAAACCAGGGGAAAGTCCGAGACCCAGTACTTC. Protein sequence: CASTQTRGKSETQYF.

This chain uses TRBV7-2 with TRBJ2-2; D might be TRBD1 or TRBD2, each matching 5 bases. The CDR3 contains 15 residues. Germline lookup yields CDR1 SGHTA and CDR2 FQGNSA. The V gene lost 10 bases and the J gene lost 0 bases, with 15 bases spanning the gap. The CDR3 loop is CANSRDPANTGELFF. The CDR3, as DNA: TGTGCCAACTCCCGGGACCCGGCGAACACCGGGGAGCTGTTTTTT.

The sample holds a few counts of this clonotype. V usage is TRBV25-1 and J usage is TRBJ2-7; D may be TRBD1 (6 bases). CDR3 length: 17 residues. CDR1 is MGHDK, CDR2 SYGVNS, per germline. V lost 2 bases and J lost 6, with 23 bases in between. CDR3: CASSEPPGTTRDGEQYF. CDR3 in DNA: TGTGCCAGCAGTGAACCGCCCGGGACAACCAGGGATGGCGAGCAGTACTTC.

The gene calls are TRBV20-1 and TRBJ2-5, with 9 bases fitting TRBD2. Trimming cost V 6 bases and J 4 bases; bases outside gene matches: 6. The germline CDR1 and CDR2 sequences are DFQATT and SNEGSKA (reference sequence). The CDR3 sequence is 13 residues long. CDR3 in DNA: TGCAGTGCATTTCTAGCGGGAACAGAGACCCAGTACTTC. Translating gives CSAFLAGTETQYF.